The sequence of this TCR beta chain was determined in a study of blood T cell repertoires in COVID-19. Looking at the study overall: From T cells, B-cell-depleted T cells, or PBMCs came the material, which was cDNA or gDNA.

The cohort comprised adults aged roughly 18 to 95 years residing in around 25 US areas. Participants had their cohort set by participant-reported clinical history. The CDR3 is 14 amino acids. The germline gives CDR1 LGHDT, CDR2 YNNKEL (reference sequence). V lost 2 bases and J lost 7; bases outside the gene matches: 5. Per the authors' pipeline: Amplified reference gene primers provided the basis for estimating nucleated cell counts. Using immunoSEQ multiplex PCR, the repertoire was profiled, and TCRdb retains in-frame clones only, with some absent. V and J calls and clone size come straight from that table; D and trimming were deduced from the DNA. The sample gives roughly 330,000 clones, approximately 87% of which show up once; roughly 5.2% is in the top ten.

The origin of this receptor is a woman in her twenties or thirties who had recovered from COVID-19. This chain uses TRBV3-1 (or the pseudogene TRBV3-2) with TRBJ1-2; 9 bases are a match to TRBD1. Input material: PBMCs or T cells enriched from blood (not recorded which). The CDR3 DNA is TGTGCCAGCAGCCAATCGGACAGGGGCGGTGGCTACACCTTC. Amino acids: CASSQSDRGGGYTF.